These 8 T cell receptor beta chains came from one sample sequenced in a study of T cell responses to AZD1222 COVID-19 vaccine. The method was immunoSEQ multiplex PCR; TCRdb's version includes in-frame clones alone and lacks a portion of them. The sample holds 100,000 to 150,000 clones, around 90% seen once. The sample in question was peripheral blood, obtained on day 0 of AZD1222 vaccination. These receptors came from an adult in good health.

The J gene is TRBJ1-1, the V gene TRBV11-3; D is uncertain. Germline V gene sequence: CDR1 SGHNT, CDR2 YENEEA. V lost 1 base to trimming and J lost 3 bases, with 6 bases between them. The CDR3 spans 13 residues. The CDR3 reads CASSLGRHTEAFF. The CDR3 region has the DNA TGTGCCAGCAGCTTAGGTAGGCACACTGAAGCTTTCTTT.

The rearrangement uses TRBV7-9 and TRBJ2-4; 9 bases agree with TRBD1. J lost 7 bases, V lost 3 bases, and 4 bases had no gene match. From germline, CDR1 is SEHNR and CDR2 FQNEAQ (reference sequence). This CDR3 spans 14 amino acids. CDR3: CASSFETGGNIQYF. The CDR3 DNA is TGTGCCAGCAGCTTTGAGACAGGGGGGAACATTCAGTACTTC.

The rearrangement joins TRBV5-1 to TRBJ2-1; possible D gene TRBD2, 5 bases. V lost 4 bases and J 8 bases, leaving 16 bases between the germline ends. The CDR3 runs to 14 residues. The germline CDR1 and CDR2 sequences are SGHRS and YFSETQ. CDR3 amino acids: CASSAQRLPDEQFF. The CDR3 region has the DNA TGCGCCAGCAGCGCCCAGCGGCTGCCGGATGAGCAGTTCTTC.

The chain recombines TRBV7-6 with TRBJ1-5, with 10 bases that match TRBD1. The CDR3 is made up of 15 amino acids. J gave up 4 bases and V 5 bases, and 5 bases lay outside the gene matches. Germline V gives CDR1 SGHVS, CDR2 FNYEAQ. The CDR3 loop is CASSSGTGVNQPQHF. The CDR3 nucleotides read TGTGCCAGCAGCAGTGGGACAGGGGTAAATCAGCCCCAGCATTTT.

This sequence joins TRBV29-1 and TRBJ2-2; 7 positions agree with TRBD1. The CDR3 totals 15 residues. V lost 7 bases, J lost 6 bases, and 14 bases stayed unmatched. The germline CDR1 and CDR2 sequences are SQVTM and ANQGSEA. CDR3: CSARVNRGSSGELFF. CDR3 nucleotides: TGCAGCGCCCGAGTCAACAGGGGAAGTTCCGGGGAGCTGTTTTTT.

This chain uses TRBV2 with TRBJ2-2; possible D gene TRBD1, 5 bases. Trimming left V 5 bases short and J 1 base short, with 11 bases between. This CDR3 is built from 15 residues. Germline V gene sequence: CDR1 SNHLY, CDR2 FYNNEI. CDR3 loop: CASSKAGWNTGELFF. The CDR3, as DNA: TGTGCCAGCAGTAAGGCAGGGTGGAACACCGGGGAGCTGTTTTTT.

The rearrangement links TRBV18 to TRBJ1-1; D unresolved. V was shortened by 3 bases and J by 8 bases, with 10 bases between the two germline ends. Germline CDR1 KGHSH, CDR2 LQKENI. This CDR3 has 12 amino acids. This CDR3 is CASSPTRGEAFF. The DNA of the CDR3 is TGTGCCAGCTCACCTACTCGGGGAGAAGCTTTCTTT.

V and J are TRBV12-3 or TRBV12-4 and TRBJ1-1; 8 bases map to TRBD1. Trimming removed 6 bases from V and 1 base from J; junction bases left unmatched: 1. The CDR3 is made up of 13 amino acids. CDR3 region: CASRGQGNTEAFF. In DNA form, the CDR3 reads TGTGCCAGCAGAGGACAGGGGAACACTGAAGCTTTCTTT.